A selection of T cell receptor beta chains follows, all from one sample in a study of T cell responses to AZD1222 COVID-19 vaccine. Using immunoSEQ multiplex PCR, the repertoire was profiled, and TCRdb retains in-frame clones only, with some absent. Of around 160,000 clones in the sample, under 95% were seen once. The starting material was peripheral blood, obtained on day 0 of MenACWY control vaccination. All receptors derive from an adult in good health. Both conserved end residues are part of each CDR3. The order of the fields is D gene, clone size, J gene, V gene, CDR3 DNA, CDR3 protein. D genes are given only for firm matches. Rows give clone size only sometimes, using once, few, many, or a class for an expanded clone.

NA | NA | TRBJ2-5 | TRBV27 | TGTGCCAGCAGTTCCTCCTTGAGGGAGACCCAGTACTTC | CASSSSLRETQYF
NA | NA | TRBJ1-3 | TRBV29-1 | TGCAGCGTCCTAGGACGGTCCTTGAGCTCTGGAAACACCATATATTTT | CSVLGRSLSSGNTIYF
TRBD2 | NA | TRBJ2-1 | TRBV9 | TGTGCCAGCAGCCCGAGCGGGGTTAGCTCCTACAATGAGCAGTTCTTC | CASSPSGVSSYNEQFF
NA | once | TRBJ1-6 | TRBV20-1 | TGCAGTGCTAGTCCCTCCACCGGGGGTTATAATTCACCCCTCCACTTT | CSASPSTGGYNSPLHF
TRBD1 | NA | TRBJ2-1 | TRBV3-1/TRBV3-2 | TGTGCCAGCAGCTACAGGGGATTTTTTTCGCCAGAGCAGTTCTTC | CASSYRGFFSPEQFF
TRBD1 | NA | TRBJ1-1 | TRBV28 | TGTGCCAGCAGAGACAGGGTAGTCACTGAAGCTTTCTTT | CASRDRVVTEAFF
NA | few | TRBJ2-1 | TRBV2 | TGTGCCAGCAGTGAAGAGGCCCCGGCCCAGGGGGGCCCCTACAATGAGCAGTTCTTC | CASSEEAPAQGGPYNEQFF
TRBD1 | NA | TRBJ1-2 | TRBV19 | TGTGCCAGTAGTGCTTCGGACAGGGGCGGCTACACCTTC | CASSASDRGGYTF
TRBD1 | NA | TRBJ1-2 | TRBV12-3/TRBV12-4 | TGTGCCAGCGAGTGGACAGGCAACTATGGCTACACCTTC | CASEWTGNYGYTF
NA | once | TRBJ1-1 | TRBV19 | TGTGCCAGTATCGGCCTGGCCTCAGAAGCTTTCTTT | CASIGLASEAFF
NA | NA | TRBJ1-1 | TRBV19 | TGTGCCAGTAGTATCCCCACCCCGAACACTGAAGCTTTCTTT | CASSIPTPNTEAFF
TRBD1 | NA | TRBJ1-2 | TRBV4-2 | TGTGCCAGCAGCCAAGTCTTGGACAGGGGGAACTATGGCTACACCTTC | CASSQVLDRGNYGYTF
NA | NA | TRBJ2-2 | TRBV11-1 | TGTGCCAGCAGCCCCTCGGGGGTTGTAACCGGGGAGCTGTTTTTT | CASSPSGVVTGELFF
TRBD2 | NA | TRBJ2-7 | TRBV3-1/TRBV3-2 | TGTGCCAGCAGCCACGTCCGGGGGACTAGCGGGGGCGACGAGCAGTACTTC | CASSHVRGTSGGDEQYF
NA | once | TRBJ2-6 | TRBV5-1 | TGCGCCAGCAGCTTGACAGTCTCTGGGGCCAACGTCCTGACTTTC | CASSLTVSGANVLTF
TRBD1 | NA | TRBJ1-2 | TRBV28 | TGTGCCAGTCAGGGGGATGCTTATGGCTACACCTTC | CASQGDAYGYTF
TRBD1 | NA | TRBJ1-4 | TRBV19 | TGTGCCAGTAGTCTGACAGGGTCTAATGAAAAACTGTTTTTT | CASSLTGSNEKLFF
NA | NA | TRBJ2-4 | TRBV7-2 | TGTGCCAGCAGCCCGCAGGGGAGGCTGGCCAAAAACATTCAGTACTTC | CASSPQGRLAKNIQYF
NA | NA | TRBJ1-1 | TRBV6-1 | TGTGCCAGCAGTGAGGAGCAGGGGCCAAACACTGAAGCTTTCTTT | CASSEEQGPNTEAFF
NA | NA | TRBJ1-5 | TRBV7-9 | TGTGCCAGCAGCTTAGTGGGGGGACAGCCCCAGCATTTT | CASSLVGGQPQHF
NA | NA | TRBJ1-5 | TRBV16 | TGTGCCAGCAGCCAATCGACGATGAGCAATCAGCCCCAGCATTTT | CASSQSTMSNQPQHF
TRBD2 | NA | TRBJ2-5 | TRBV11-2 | TGTGCCAGCAGCTCACTAGCGGGAGTGAGGGAGACCCAGTACTTC | CASSSLAGVRETQYF
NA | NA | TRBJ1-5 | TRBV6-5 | TGTGCCAGCAGACCCAGGGTAGGTAGCAATCAGCCCCAGCATTTT | CASRPRVGSNQPQHF